Listed below are T cell receptor beta chains from one sample, sequenced in a study of T cell repertoires in cytomegalovirus infection. Each CDR3 protein gets one entry after TCRdb re-called the reads with MiXCR. Counted here are 680,000 or so distinct CDR3 sequences, about 40% occurring once; the ten biggest clones make up around 2.8%. The sequenced sample consisted of PBMCs. These receptors originate from a human donor in good health (CMV status not recorded). Some clones in this sample may be carry-over from other donors' samples. The CDR3 runs from the conserved cysteine through the conserved F or W. A D gene is named only where the DNA matches it firmly. Rows may omit the clone size; those that give it use once, few, many or a size class.

J gene	D gene	clone size	V gene	CDR3 protein	CDR3 DNA
TRBJ1-4	-	-	TRBV18	CASSPEPRTDEKLFF	TGTGCCAGCTCACCAGAGCCCCGGACAGATGAAAAACTGTTTTTT
TRBJ2-2	-	-	TRBV7-9	CASSLTNAVVSWELFF	TGTGCAAGCAGCTTAACCAATGCAGTTGTATCGTGGGAGCTGTTTTTT
TRBJ1-4	-	few	TRBV2	CASSETGSEKLFF	TGTGCCAGCAGTGAGACAGGATCTGAAAAACTGTTTTTT
TRBJ2-1	TRBD2	-	TRBV5-1	CASSTERGGILSTPNEQFF	TGCGCCAGCAGCACCGAGCGGGGGGGCATTCTCAGTACGCCCAATGAGCAGTTCTTC
TRBJ1-4	-	few	TRBV5-6	CASSSGIRSEKLFF	TGTGCCAGCAGCTCCGGGATCCGGAGCGAAAAACTGTTTTTT
TRBJ1-5	-	few	TRBV7-9	CASSLQGWNHPQHF	TGTGCCAGCAGCTTACAGGGTTGGAATCATCCCCAGCATTTT
TRBJ2-3	TRBD2	few	TRBV20-1	CSALGLAGTDTQYF	TGCAGTGCCCTCGGGCTAGCGGGCACAGATACGCAGTATTTT
TRBJ1-2	-	-	TRBV5-5	CASSLGHLNYGYTF	TGTGCCAGCAGCTTAGGACACCTAAACTATGGCTACACCTTC
TRBJ2-6	TRBD1	few	TRBV5-1	CASSPTQGASSGANVLTF	TGCGCCAGCAGCCCCACACAGGGGGCGTCTTCTGGGGCCAACGTCCTGACTTTC
TRBJ1-3	-	few	TRBV6-6	CASSPDSNSGNTIYF	TGTGCCAGCAGTCCGGACAGCAACTCTGGAAACACCATATATTTT
TRBJ2-7	-	few	TRBV6-2/TRBV6-3	CASSYASLKVYEQYF	TGTGCCAGCAGTTACGCGTCCTTAAAGGTCTACGAGCAGTACTTC
TRBJ2-7	-	few	TRBV29-1	CSVQLAAGESEQYF	TGCAGCGTCCAGCTCGCGGCAGGGGAGAGCGAGCAGTACTTC
TRBJ2-1	-	-	TRBV5-1	CASSSSGNYNEQFF	TGCGCCAGCAGCTCCAGCGGAAATTACAATGAGCAGTTCTTC
TRBJ2-3	TRBD2	-	TRBV11-2	CASSLGFSGSRPDTQYF	TGTGCCAGCAGCTTAGGTTTCAGCGGGAGTCGCCCAGATACGCAGTATTTT
TRBJ1-1	TRBD1	few	TRBV7-2	CASSLAPDRGNTEAFF	TGTGCCAGCAGCTTAGCACCGGACAGGGGGAACACTGAAGCTTTCTTT
TRBJ2-1	-	once	TRBV4-2	CASSQGGPGSGNEQFF	TGTGCCAGCAGCCAAGGCGGGCCTGGCTCCGGCAATGAGCAGTTCTTC
TRBJ2-3	TRBD2	many	TRBV7-2	CASSLAPSGADTQYF	TGTGCCAGCAGCTTAGCGCCCAGCGGGGCAGATACGCAGTATTTT
TRBJ2-3	-	many	TRBV7-6	CASSSRQGTDTQYF	TGTGCCAGCAGCTCCCGACAGGGCACAGATACGCAGTATTTT
TRBJ1-2	-	-	TRBV13	CASSSDGTGYGYTF	TGTGCCAGCAGCTCAGACGGGACCGGGTATGGCTACACCTTC
TRBJ2-2	TRBD1	-	TRBV7-8	CASSSPIIRTGMEELFF	TGTGCCAGCAGCTCCCCCATAATAAGGACAGGGATGGAGGAGCTGTTTTTT
TRBJ1-5	-	-	TRBV7-6	CASSIRHNQPQHF	TGTGCCAGCAGCATCAGACACAATCAGCCCCAGCATTTT
TRBJ2-2	-	few	TRBV24-1	CATSDRRGKTGELFF	TGTGCCACCAGTGATAGGAGGGGGAAAACCGGGGAGCTGTTTTTT
TRBJ2-7	-	few	TRBV19	CASSIINRVDEQYF	TGTGCCAGTAGTATAATTAACAGGGTGGACGAGCAGTACTTC
TRBJ1-5	-	-	TRBV19	CASTLVVGDGNQPQHF	TGTGCCAGCACCCTAGTCGTGGGGGACGGCAATCAGCCCCAGCATTTT
TRBJ2-1	-	many	TRBV7-2	CASSPRTHHQFF	TGTGCCAGCAGCCCACGGACCCACCATCAGTTCTTC
TRBJ2-2	TRBD2	few	TRBV5-1	CASSPLAGDFRVTGELFF	TGCGCCAGCAGCCCACTAGCGGGAGACTTCAGGGTAACCGGGGAGCTGTTTTTT
TRBJ2-1	TRBD2	many	TRBV12-3/TRBV12-4	CASRSTSGQSSYNEQFF	TGTGCCAGCAGATCGACTAGCGGCCAGAGCTCCTACAATGAGCAGTTCTTC
TRBJ1-2	-	-	TRBV30	CAWSVGGRGGYTF	TGTGCCTGGAGTGTGGGGGGGCGGGGTGGCTACACCTTC
TRBJ1-1	TRBD1	-	TRBV28	CASSFYRGPTEAFF	TGTGCCAGCAGTTTTTACAGGGGGCCCACTGAAGCTTTCTTT
TRBJ1-6	-	-	TRBV20-1	CSAGSGSSYNSPLHF	TGCAGTGCTGGGTCGGGTAGCTCCTATAATTCACCCCTCCACTTT
TRBJ1-1	TRBD1	-	TRBV25-1	CASQSGTAMNTEAFF	TGTGCCAGCCAGTCCGGGACAGCAATGAACACTGAAGCTTTCTTT
TRBJ1-1	-	-	TRBV6-5	CASRPGTATTEAFF	TGTGCCAGCAGGCCTGGGACGGCAACCACTGAAGCTTTCTTT
TRBJ2-3	-	once	TRBV20-1	CSARVGGRVLTDTQYF	TGCAGTGCTAGAGTGGGGGGCAGGGTGCTCACAGATACGCAGTATTTT
TRBJ2-3	TRBD1	-	TRBV19	CASSTPRGPSDTQYF	TGTGCCAGTAGTACCCCCAGGGGGCCCTCAGATACGCAGTATTTT
TRBJ2-3	-	-	TRBV15	CATSRLGGTDTQYF	TGTGCCACCAGCAGACTCGGCGGCACAGATACGCAGTATTTT
TRBJ2-2	TRBD1	-	TRBV20-1	CSARGAPFRGINTGELFF	TGCAGTGCTAGAGGGGCGCCTTTCAGGGGGATAAACACCGGGGAGCTGTTTTTT
TRBJ1-1	-	few	TRBV5-1	CASSLDRQGFRGTEAFF	TGCGCCAGCAGCTTGGATAGGCAGGGCTTTCGTGGCACTGAAGCTTTCTTT
TRBJ2-7	TRBD1	few	TRBV29-1	CSVAPPGTGGFYEQYF	TGCAGCGTAGCCCCGCCCGGGACAGGGGGTTTCTACGAGCAGTACTTC
TRBJ1-1	TRBD1	once	TRBV4-3	CASSQDPGGNTAAFF	TGCGCCAGCAGCCAAGATCCAGGGGGCAACACTGCAGCTTTCTTT
TRBJ2-1	-	few	TRBV15	CATSRDRGNEQFF	TGTGCCACCAGCAGAGATAGGGGCAATGAGCAGTTCTTC
TRBJ2-2	-	few	TRBV7-2	CASKEGRGTGELFF	TGTGCCAGCAAGGAAGGACGAGGCACCGGGGAGCTGTTTTTT
TRBJ2-5	-	few	TRBV7-9	CASRPSGIQETQYF	TGTGCCAGCAGACCATCAGGGATCCAAGAGACCCAGTACTTC
TRBJ1-3	-	-	TRBV12-3/TRBV12-4	CASTPGRAVRAGNTIYF	TGTGCCAGCACCCCCGGTCGAGCGGTAAGGGCTGGAAACACCATATATTTT
TRBJ1-4	-	-	TRBV2	CASSGEGPPTNEKLFF	TGTGCCAGCAGTGGCGAGGGGCCCCCAACTAATGAAAAACTGTTTTTT
TRBJ2-3	TRBD2	-	TRBV12-3/TRBV12-4	CASSRSGTSYTDTQYF	TGTGCCAGCAGTCGGTCCGGGACTAGCTACACAGATACGCAGTATTTT
TRBJ2-2	-	-	TRBV12-3/TRBV12-4	CAVKPWVSNTGELFF	TGTGCCGTAAAACCATGGGTGTCTAACACCGGGGAGCTGTTTTTT
TRBJ2-5	TRBD1	-	TRBV5-6	CASSPQGVGETQYF	TGTGCCAGCAGCCCGCAGGGGGTCGGAGAGACCCAGTACTTC
TRBJ2-1	-	-	TRBV7-9	CASSSVGPLINEQFF	TGTGCCAGCAGCTCTGTAGGACCCCTAATCAATGAGCAGTTCTTC
TRBJ2-7	-	many	TRBV4-2	CASSQDLTREQYF	TGTGCCAGCAGCCAAGATCTAACACGGGAGCAGTACTTC
TRBJ2-1	-	many	TRBV7-2	CASSLSSEQFF	TGTGCCAGCAGCTTAAGTAGCGAGCAGTTCTTC
TRBJ1-2	-	few	TRBV7-8	CASSFDPYYGYTF	TGTGCCAGCAGCTTTGACCCATACTATGGCTACACCTTC
TRBJ2-1	TRBD2	once	TRBV6-1	CASSAPTSGNYNEQFF	TGTGCCAGCAGTGCCCCTACTAGCGGGAATTACAATGAGCAGTTCTTC
TRBJ2-4	-	once	TRBV29-1	CSVGQLAKNIQYF	TGCAGCGTCGGACAGCTAGCCAAAAACATTCAGTACTTC
TRBJ2-7	TRBD2	many	TRBV29-1	CSVRAGGATYEQYF	TGCAGCGTTAGAGCGGGAGGGGCGACCTACGAGCAGTACTTC